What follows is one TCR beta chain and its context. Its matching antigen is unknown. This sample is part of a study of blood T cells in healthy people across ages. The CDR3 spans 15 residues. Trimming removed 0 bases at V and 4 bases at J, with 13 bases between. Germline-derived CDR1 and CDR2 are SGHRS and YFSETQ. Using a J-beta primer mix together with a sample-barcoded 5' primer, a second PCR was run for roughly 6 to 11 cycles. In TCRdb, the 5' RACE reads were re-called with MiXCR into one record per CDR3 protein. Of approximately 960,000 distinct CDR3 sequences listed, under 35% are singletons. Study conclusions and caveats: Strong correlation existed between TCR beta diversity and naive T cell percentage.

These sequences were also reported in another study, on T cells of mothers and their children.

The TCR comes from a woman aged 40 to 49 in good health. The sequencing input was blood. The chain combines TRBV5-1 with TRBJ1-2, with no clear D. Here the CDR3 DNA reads TGCGCCAGCAGCTTGGACAGTCAACGGGGCTATGGCTACACCTTC. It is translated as CASSLDSQRGYGYTF.